Below are 28 T cell receptor beta chains sequenced from a single sample in a study of PD-1 blockade in classical Hodgkin lymphoma. Time point reported: cycle 4 day 1 (C4D1), after more than five weeks of nivolumab. Each of the patients experienced relapse following autologous stem cell transplantation, and their brentuximab vedotin exposure differed. The data were produced by immunoSEQ multiplex PCR, yet TCRdb's version contains in-frame clones alone and is incomplete. In the table there are about 28,000 clones, roughly 78% of which are singletons. Sequenced material: peripheral blood mononuclear cells (PBMCs), taken before the fourth cycle of nivolumab. The source is a human donor with classical Hodgkin lymphoma.

This chain joins TRBV9 and TRBJ2-3, with D tentatively TRBD1 (6 bases). CDR1 and CDR2 (germline): SGDLS, YYNGEE. Trimming shortened V by 3 bases and J by 6 bases, and 11 bases separated the two germline ends. The length of the CDR3 is 13 residues. The CDR3 DNA follows: TGTGCCAGCAGCGAGACAGGTTCCGATACGCAGTATTTT. Its protein product is CASSETGSDTQYF.

The CDR3 DNA sequence: TGTGCCAGCTCATCGACCGGGACACAACATAACGAGCAGTACTTC. This encodes CASSSTGTQHNEQYF. This chain connects TRBV18 to TRBJ2-7, with D tentatively TRBD1 (6 bases). The germline V and J ends were trimmed by 5 bases and 5 bases, with 19 bases remaining between them. Germline V gene lookup returns CDR1 KGHSH and CDR2 LQKENI. There are 15 residues in the CDR3.

This clone has just one count. The V call is TRBV18, the J call TRBJ2-5, with D perhaps TRBD1 (6 bases). Germline CDR1 and CDR2: KGHSH and LQKENI. Trimming took 6 bases from V and 5 from J, leaving 13 bases between them. This CDR3 spans 13 amino acids. The CDR3 loop reads CASSRTGLETQYF. CDR3 nucleotide sequence: TGTGCCAGCTCCAGAACAGGGTTGGAGACCCAGTACTTC.

This clone was observed a handful of times. This chain joins TRBV14 and TRBJ2-5, with a tentative D call TRBD2 (6 bases). Per the germline V gene, CDR1 is SGHDN and CDR2 is FVKESK. The V gene lost 4 bases and the J gene lost 1 base, with 10 bases spanning the gap. The CDR3 contains 14 residues. The DNA for the CDR3 is TGTGCCAGCAGCCTCCGGGACTTCCAAGAGACCCAGTACTTC. This gives the protein CASSLRDFQETQYF.

This chain joins TRBV28 and TRBJ2-1, with 10 bases fitting TRBD2. The V segment lost 6 bases and the J segment 4 bases; nucleotides outside the gene matches: 9. Germline V gives CDR1 MDHEN, CDR2 SYDVKM. The length of the CDR3 is 16 residues. CDR3 nucleotide sequence: TGTGCCAGCAGCCGAACTAGCGGGGTCCTTTACAATGAGCAGTTCTTC. The encoded protein is CASSRTSGVLYNEQFF.

This chain links TRBV5-6 with TRBJ2-3; D not resolved. The CDR3 totals 14 residues. Germline V gene lookup returns CDR1 SGHDT and CDR2 YYEEEE. Trimming cost V 0 bases and J 2 bases, with 7 bases left between them. CDR3 sequence: CASSLGLNTDTQYF. CDR3 sequence (DNA): TGTGCCAGCAGCTTGGGCCTCAACACAGATACGCAGTATTTT.

J is TRBJ2-3 and V is TRBV9, with 7 bases lining up with TRBD2. CDR3 length: 16 amino acids. The germline gives CDR1 SGDLS, CDR2 YYNGEE. Trimming cost V 4 bases and J 1 base; bases outside gene matches: 9. DNA of the CDR3: TGTGCCAGCAGCTCGCGGGGGAAGCGCGGCACAGATACGCAGTATTTT. This translates into CASSSRGKRGTDTQYF.

The rearrangement links TRBV29-1 to TRBJ2-3; D gene ambiguous. The germline CDR1 and CDR2 sequences are SQVTM and ANQGSEA. This CDR3 has 11 residues. Trimming pared 7 bases from V and 2 bases from J, leaving 7 bases between. The CDR3 nucleotides read TGCAGCGCAAAAGACACAGATACGCAGTATTTT. Residues: CSAKDTDTQYF.

This clone was found a few times. The chain combines TRBV6-9 with TRBJ1-1, with TRBD1 matching 9 bases. Trimming cost V 4 bases and J 4 bases; bases outside gene matches: 10. From germline, CDR1 is MNHGY and CDR2 SVAAGI. The CDR3 is 16 amino acids. In DNA, the CDR3 is TGTGCCAGCAGTTTCACAGGGGGCTGGGGAGGCACTGAAGCTTTCTTT. Protein: CASSFTGGWGGTEAFF.

This clone was picked up one time. This chain uses TRBV2 with TRBJ1-4; D remains ambiguous. CDR3 length equals 15 residues. CDR1 and CDR2 (germline): SNHLY, FYNNEI. The V end was cut by 3 bases, the J end by 2 bases, with 10 bases between. Written as DNA, the CDR3 is TGTGCCAGCAGTGACATCAGCCACACTAATGAAAAACTGTTTTTT. Its translation is CASSDISHTNEKLFF.

This sequence joins TRBV6-5 and TRBJ1-2; no clear D gene. The CDR3 totals 13 residues. Trimming took 4 bases from V and 0 from J, leaving 6 bases between them. Germline V CDR1 and CDR2: MNHEY, SVGAGI. CDR3 loop: CASSLVPNYGYTF. The CDR3 DNA reads as TGTGCCAGCAGTTTGGTCCCTAACTATGGCTACACCTTC.

The gene calls are TRBV4-2 and TRBJ2-1; 15 bases align to TRBD2. Trimming at V came to 4 bases and at J to 0 bases, leaving 7 bases not matched to a gene. The V gene's germline CDR1 is LGHNA and CDR2 YNFKEQ. There are 19 residues in the CDR3. CDR3 amino acids: CASSPPGLAGGSSYNEQFF. CDR3 bases: TGTGCCAGCAGCCCACCGGGACTAGCGGGAGGAAGCTCCTACAATGAGCAGTTCTTC.

This clone was counted only a few times. This chain uses TRBV7-6 with TRBJ2-2; D uncertain. V lost 5 bases, J lost 4 bases, and 5 bases lay in between. The CDR3 is 12 residues long. Germline V CDR1 and CDR2: SGHVS, FNYEAQ. In nucleotides, the CDR3 is TGTGCCAGCAGCCGAAGCACCGGGGAGCTGTTTTTT. It codes for CASSRSTGELFF.

The chain links TRBV7-9 to TRBJ1-1, with unresolved D. The germline CDR1 and CDR2 sequences are SEHNR and FQNEAQ (reference sequence). V was clipped by 5 bases and J by 0 bases, with 13 bases between them. CDR3 length equals 15 residues. CDR3 sequence: CASSPPREMNTEAFF. CDR3 coding DNA: TGTGCCAGCAGCCCCCCTAGGGAAATGAACACTGAAGCTTTCTTT.

This clone has just one count. The CDR3 sequence: CASSYSRDRAFPDGYTF. Written as DNA, the CDR3 is TGTGCCAGCAGCTATTCCCGGGACAGAGCTTTTCCTGATGGCTACACCTTC. This chain connects TRBV5-6 to TRBJ1-2, with 7 bases matching TRBD1. CDR3 length: 17 amino acids. Germline loops: CDR1 SGHDT, CDR2 YYEEEE. The V gene end was trimmed by 3 bases and the J gene end by 6 bases; junction bases not matched to a gene: 17.

The V and J genes are TRBV2 and TRBJ1-2, with D perhaps matching TRBD1 (6 bases). V was pared by 6 bases and J by 8 bases, with 13 bases between. Looked up from germline, CDR1 is SNHLY and CDR2 is FYNNEI. CDR3 length: 12 residues. CDR3 DNA sequence: TGTGCCAGCAGCCGGGGGGCGGGAGGCTACACCTTC. It yields the protein CASSRGAGGYTF. The full variable domain, rest sourced from reference TRBV2 and TRBJ1-2, is EPEVTQTPSHQVTQMGQEVILRCVPISNHLYFYWYRQILGQKVEFLVSFYNNEISEKSEIFDDQFSVERPDGSNFTLKIRSTKLEDSAMYFCASSRGAGGYTFGSGTRLTVV.

J is TRBJ2-5 and V is TRBV11-2; TRBD2 agrees at 9 bases. The CDR3 runs 17 residues. The V gene end was trimmed by 1 base and the J gene end by 0 bases; junction bases not matched to a gene: 6. The V gene's germline CDR1 is SGHAT and CDR2 FQNNGV. The CDR3 sequence: CASSLGGLAQYQETQYF. As DNA, the CDR3 is TGTGCCAGCAGCTTAGGGGGACTAGCTCAGTACCAAGAGACCCAGTACTTC.

The chain uses TRBV5-1 and TRBJ1-4; 7 nucleotides align to TRBD1. J was trimmed by 5 bases and V by 1 base; bases with no gene match: 2. The CDR3 consists of 14 residues. Per the germline V gene, CDR1 is SGHRS and CDR2 is YFSETQ. This CDR3 reads CASSLTTGNEKLFF. As DNA, the CDR3 is TGCGCCAGCAGCTTGACGACAGGGAATGAAAAACTGTTTTTT.

The chain has TRBV6-4 and TRBJ2-3; 10 nucleotides line up with TRBD2. The CDR3 has 15 amino acids. Trimming removed 0 bases from V and 4 bases from J; junction bases left unmatched: 1. The germline CDR1 and CDR2 sequences are MRHNA and SNTAGT. CDR3 residues: CASSDSAGGPDTQYF. CDR3 coding DNA: TGTGCCAGCAGTGACTCAGCGGGAGGGCCAGATACGCAGTATTTT.

This clone was counted only a few times. V and J are TRBV25-1 and TRBJ1-5, with D unclear. Germline V CDR1 and CDR2: MGHDK, SYGVNS. With 5 bases removed from V and 7 bases from J, the gap between germline ends came to 9 bases. This CDR3 region has 12 residues. The CDR3 is CASSSLDQPQHF. CDR3 in DNA: TGTGCCAGCAGTTCCCTGGACCAGCCCCAGCATTTT. Variable domain in full (rest from reference TRBV25-1 and TRBJ1-5): EADIYQTPRYLVIGTGKKITLECSQTMGHDKMYWYQQDPGMELHLIHYSYGVNSTEKGDLSSESTVSRIRTEHFPLTLESARPSHTSQYLCASSSLDQPQHFGDGTRLSIL.

This clone turned up a few times. The chain employs TRBV5-1 and TRBJ2-3; the match to TRBD2 covers 10 bases. CDR1 SGHRS and CDR2 YFSETQ come from the germline V gene. Losses at the gene ends were 7 bases for V and 5 bases for J; bases not matched to a gene: 7. The CDR3 has 14 amino acids. The chain's CDR3 is CASQREGQLDTQYF. In DNA form, the CDR3 reads TGCGCCAGCCAGCGGGAGGGCCAATTAGATACGCAGTATTTT. Together with reference TRBV5-1 and TRBJ2-3, the CDR3 gives the full variable domain: KAGVTQTPRYLIKTRGQQVTLSCSPISGHRSVSWYQQTPGQGLQFLFEYFSETQRNKGNFPGRFSGRQFSNSRSEMNVSTLELGDSALYLCASQREGQLDTQYFGPGTRLTVL.

V usage is TRBV10-3 and J usage is TRBJ2-1; 7 bases match TRBD2. The CDR3 sequence is 12 residues long. Germline loops: CDR1 ENHRY, CDR2 SYGVKD. V dropped 9 bases and J dropped 6; count of bases not matched to a gene: 5. The CDR3 DNA reads as TGTGCCATATCCCTAGCGGTCAATGAGCAGTTCTTC. Translating it yields CAISLAVNEQFF.

This clone was detected a few times. This chain connects TRBV18 to TRBJ2-1; 7 nucleotides align to TRBD1. The germline V gene encodes CDR1 KGHSH and CDR2 LQKENI. V was clipped by 5 bases and J by 4 bases; unmatched bases: 2. This CDR3 region has 13 residues. CDR3 DNA sequence: TGTGCCAGCTCATTGACAGGGTACAATGAGCAGTTCTTC. Its protein is CASSLTGYNEQFF.

The chain couples TRBV7-2 to TRBJ2-5; D not certain. Germline assignment: CDR1 SGHTA and CDR2 FQGNSA. Between the trimmed V and J ends, which lost 3 bases and 7 bases, there was a span of 12 bases. The CDR3 spans 13 residues. This CDR3 is CASSLDGSRTQYF. The CDR3 DNA reads TGTGCCAGCAGCTTGGACGGTTCTCGGACCCAGTACTTC.

The gene calls are TRBV5-4 and TRBJ2-5, with 8 bases aligning to TRBD1. Per germline, CDR1 SGHNT and CDR2 YYREEE (reference sequence). The CDR3 covers 16 residues. V lost 3 bases to trimming and J lost 3 bases; unmatched junction nucleotides: 10. In nucleotides, the CDR3 is TGTGCCAGCAGCTCCTGGGGGGCAGGGGGCAAAGAGACCCAGTACTTC. Amino acid sequence: CASSSWGAGGKETQYF.

This clone was detected only once. The V call is TRBV30, the J call TRBJ1-5, with D maybe TRBD1 (5 bases). Germline lookup yields CDR1 GTSNPN and CDR2 SVGIG (reference sequence). The CDR3 spans 13 residues. Between the trimmed V and J ends, which lost 1 base and 6 bases, there was a span of 10 bases. CDR3 protein: CAWSGGGTQPQHF. The DNA for the CDR3 is TGTGCCTGGAGTGGGGGGGGTACTCAGCCCCAGCATTTT.

The rearrangement links TRBV19 to TRBJ1-4; possibly TRBD1 for D (5 bases). The CDR3 is made up of 14 amino acids. CDR1 and CDR2 (germline): LNHDA, SQIVND (reference sequence). The V end lost 8 bases, the J end lost 8 bases, and 18 bases lay between the germline ends. The CDR3 coding sequence is TGTGCCAGTCACCGGGACCCCCGGGGAGAAAAACTGTTTTTT. Translated: CASHRDPRGEKLFF.

The chain couples TRBV15 to TRBJ2-7; D is perhaps TRBD1 or TRBD2 (5 bases each). CDR1 and CDR2 (germline): LNHNV, YYDKDF (reference sequence). The CDR3 totals 14 residues. V dropped 2 bases and J dropped 2 bases, with 10 bases sitting between them. Written as DNA, the CDR3 is TGTGCCACCAGCAGATCCGGGACGGCCTACGAGCAGTACTTC. This gives the protein CATSRSGTAYEQYF.